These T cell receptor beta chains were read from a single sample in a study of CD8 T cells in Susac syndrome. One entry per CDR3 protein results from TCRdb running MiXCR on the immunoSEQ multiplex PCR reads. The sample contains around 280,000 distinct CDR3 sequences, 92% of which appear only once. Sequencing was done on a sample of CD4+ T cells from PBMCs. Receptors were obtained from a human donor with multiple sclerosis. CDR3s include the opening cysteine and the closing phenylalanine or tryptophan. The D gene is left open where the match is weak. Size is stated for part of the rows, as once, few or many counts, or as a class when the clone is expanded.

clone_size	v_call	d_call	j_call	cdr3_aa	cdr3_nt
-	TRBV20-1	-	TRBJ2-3	CSAKALSGTDTQYF	TGCAGTGCTAAGGCTCTTAGCGGAACAGATACGCAGTATTTT
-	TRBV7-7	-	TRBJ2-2	CASSLGQGFNTGELFF	TGTGCTAGCAGCTTAGGGCAGGGCTTCAACACCGGGGAGCTGTTTTTT
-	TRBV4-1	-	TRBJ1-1	CASSQERQNTEAFF	TGCGCCAGCAGCCAAGAAAGACAAAACACTGAAGCTTTCTTT
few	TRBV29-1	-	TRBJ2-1	CSVGRGNNEQFF	TGCAGCGTTGGTCGGGGTAACAATGAGCAGTTCTTC
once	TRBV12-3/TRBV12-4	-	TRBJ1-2	CASSWGTSLRVDYGYTF	TGTGCCAGCAGTTGGGGGACGTCCCTAAGGGTGGACTATGGCTACACCTTC
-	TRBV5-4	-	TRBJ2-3	CASSLAPSDTQYF	TGTGCCAGCAGCTTGGCCCCATCAGATACGCAGTATTTT
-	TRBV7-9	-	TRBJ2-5	CAVRVAQETQYF	TGTGCCGTCCGCGTGGCGCAAGAGACCCAGTACTTC
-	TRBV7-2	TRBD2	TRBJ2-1	CASSLRVGGSTNNEQFF	TGTGCCAGCAGCCTACGAGTGGGCGGGAGTACCAACAATGAGCAGTTCTTC
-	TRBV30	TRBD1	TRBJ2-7	CAWRGGLVFHLTYEQYF	TGTGCCTGGAGAGGGGGCTTAGTGTTCCACCTTACCTACGAGCAGTACTTC
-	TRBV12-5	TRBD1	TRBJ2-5	CASGLTRTGPEETQYF	TGTGCTAGTGGTTTGACCAGGACAGGGCCGGAGGAGACCCAGTACTTC
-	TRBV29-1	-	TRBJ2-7	CSVAPTGINEQYF	TGCAGCGTTGCCCCGACAGGTATCAACGAGCAGTACTTC
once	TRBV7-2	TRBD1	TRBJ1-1	CASSQPGQQAFF	TGTGCCAGCAGCCAACCGGGACAGCAAGCTTTCTTT
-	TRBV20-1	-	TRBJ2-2	CSARGLNPNTGELFF	TGCAGTGCTAGGGGTCTAAACCCTAACACCGGGGAGCTGTTTTTT
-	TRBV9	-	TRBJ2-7	CASSAAQGWGAVLDEQYF	TGTGCCAGCAGCGCAGCTCAGGGTTGGGGGGCAGTCCTGGACGAGCAGTACTTC